The text below deals with one T cell receptor beta chain. V shed 5 bases and J shed 6 bases, with 17 bases lying between them. Germline V gives CDR1 SGHTA, CDR2 FQGTGA. The CDR3 contains 15 residues. Only in-frame clones appear in the TCRdb table, and some are missing; sequencing was by immunoSEQ multiplex PCR. The sample carries 15,000 to 20,000 clones, approximately 70% recorded once. This entry is derived from a study of sequential checkpoint blockade in melanoma. Regarding treatment: randomized to nivolumab then ipilimumab (arm A) or the reverse (arm B). No patient had prior DNA-damaging chemotherapy.

The sample here was CD8+ T cells sorted from blood (inferred from file names), taken from a patient given nivolumab and ipilimumab in sequence. V is TRBV7-3 and J is TRBJ2-1; a possible D gene is TRBD2 (5 bases). This clonotype was sampled from a human donor with melanoma. The CDR3 bases are TGTGCCAGCAGCCCCCTACTAGGGTCCGCCAATGAGCAGTTCTTC. Translated, it gives CASSPLLGSANEQFF.